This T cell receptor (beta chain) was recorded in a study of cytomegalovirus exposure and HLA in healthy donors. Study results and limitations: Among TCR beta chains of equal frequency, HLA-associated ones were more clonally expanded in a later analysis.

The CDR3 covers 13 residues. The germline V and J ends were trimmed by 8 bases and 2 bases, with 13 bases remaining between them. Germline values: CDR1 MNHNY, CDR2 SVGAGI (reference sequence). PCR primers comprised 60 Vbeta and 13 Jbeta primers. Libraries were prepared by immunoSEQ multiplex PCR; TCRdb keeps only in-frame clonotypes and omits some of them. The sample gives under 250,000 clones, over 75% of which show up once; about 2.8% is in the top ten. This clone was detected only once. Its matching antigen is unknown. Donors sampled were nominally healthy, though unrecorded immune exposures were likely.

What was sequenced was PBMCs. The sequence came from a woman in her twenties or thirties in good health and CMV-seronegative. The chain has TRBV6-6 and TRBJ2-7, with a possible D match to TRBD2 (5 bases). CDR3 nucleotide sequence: TGTGCCAGCGGAAGAATGGGAGCCTACGAGCAGTACTTC. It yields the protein CASGRMGAYEQYF.